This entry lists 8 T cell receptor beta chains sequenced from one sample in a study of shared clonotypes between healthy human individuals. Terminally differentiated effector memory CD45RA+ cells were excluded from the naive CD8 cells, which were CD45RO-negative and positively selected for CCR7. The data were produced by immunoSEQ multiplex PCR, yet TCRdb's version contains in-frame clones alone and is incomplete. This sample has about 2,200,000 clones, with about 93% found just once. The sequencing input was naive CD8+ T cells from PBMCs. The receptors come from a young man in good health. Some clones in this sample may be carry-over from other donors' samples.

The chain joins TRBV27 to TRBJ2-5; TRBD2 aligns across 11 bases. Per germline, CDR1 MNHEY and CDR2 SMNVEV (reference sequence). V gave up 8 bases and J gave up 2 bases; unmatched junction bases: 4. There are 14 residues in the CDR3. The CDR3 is CASGGTSGQETQYF. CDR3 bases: TGTGCCAGCGGGGGGACTAGCGGACAAGAGACCCAGTACTTC.

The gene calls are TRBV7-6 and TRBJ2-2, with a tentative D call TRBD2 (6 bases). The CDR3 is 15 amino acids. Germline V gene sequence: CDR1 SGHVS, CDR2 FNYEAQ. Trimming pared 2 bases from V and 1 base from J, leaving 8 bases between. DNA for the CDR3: TGTGCCAGCAGCTTATCGGGGGAGAACACCGGGGAGCTGTTTTTT. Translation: CASSLSGENTGELFF.

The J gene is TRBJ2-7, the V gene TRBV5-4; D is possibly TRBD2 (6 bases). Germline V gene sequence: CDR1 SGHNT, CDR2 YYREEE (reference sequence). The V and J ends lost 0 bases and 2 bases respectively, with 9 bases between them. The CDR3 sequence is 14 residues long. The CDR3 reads CASSLVGSTYEQYF. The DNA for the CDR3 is TGTGCCAGCAGCTTGGTCGGGAGTACCTACGAGCAGTACTTC.

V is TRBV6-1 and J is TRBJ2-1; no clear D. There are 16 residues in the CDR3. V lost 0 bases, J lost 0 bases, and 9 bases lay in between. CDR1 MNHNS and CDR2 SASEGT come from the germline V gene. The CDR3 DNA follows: TGTGCCAGCAGTGAAGCCGGGTTCAGCTCCTACAATGAGCAGTTCTTC. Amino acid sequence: CASSEAGFSSYNEQFF.

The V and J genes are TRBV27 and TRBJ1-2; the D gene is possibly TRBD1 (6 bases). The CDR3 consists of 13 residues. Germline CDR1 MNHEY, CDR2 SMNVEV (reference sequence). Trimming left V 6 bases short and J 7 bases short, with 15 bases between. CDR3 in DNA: TGTGCCAGCAGGGAACAGGGATGGGGTGGCTACACCTTC. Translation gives CASREQGWGGYTF.

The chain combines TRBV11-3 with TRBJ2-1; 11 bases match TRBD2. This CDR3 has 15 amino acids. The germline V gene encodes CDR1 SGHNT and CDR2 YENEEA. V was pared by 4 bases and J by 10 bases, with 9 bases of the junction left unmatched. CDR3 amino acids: CASSSPLAGVEEQFF. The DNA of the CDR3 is TGTGCCAGCAGCTCCCCACTAGCGGGAGTTGAAGAGCAGTTCTTC.

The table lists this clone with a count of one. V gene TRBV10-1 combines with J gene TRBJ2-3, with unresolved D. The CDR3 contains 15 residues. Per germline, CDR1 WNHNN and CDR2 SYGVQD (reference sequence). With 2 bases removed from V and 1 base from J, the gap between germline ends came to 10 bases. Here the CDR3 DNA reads TGCGCCAGCAGTGAGCGCCCGCCGCGCACAGATACGCAGTATTTT. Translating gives CASSERPPRTDTQYF.

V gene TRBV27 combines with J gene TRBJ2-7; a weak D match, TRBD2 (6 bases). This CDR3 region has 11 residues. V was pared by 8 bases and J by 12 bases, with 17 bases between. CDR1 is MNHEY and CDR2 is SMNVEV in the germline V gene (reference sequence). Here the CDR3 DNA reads TGTGCCAGCGGGGCCCGGGAGATGGGGTACTTC. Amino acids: CASGAREMGYF.